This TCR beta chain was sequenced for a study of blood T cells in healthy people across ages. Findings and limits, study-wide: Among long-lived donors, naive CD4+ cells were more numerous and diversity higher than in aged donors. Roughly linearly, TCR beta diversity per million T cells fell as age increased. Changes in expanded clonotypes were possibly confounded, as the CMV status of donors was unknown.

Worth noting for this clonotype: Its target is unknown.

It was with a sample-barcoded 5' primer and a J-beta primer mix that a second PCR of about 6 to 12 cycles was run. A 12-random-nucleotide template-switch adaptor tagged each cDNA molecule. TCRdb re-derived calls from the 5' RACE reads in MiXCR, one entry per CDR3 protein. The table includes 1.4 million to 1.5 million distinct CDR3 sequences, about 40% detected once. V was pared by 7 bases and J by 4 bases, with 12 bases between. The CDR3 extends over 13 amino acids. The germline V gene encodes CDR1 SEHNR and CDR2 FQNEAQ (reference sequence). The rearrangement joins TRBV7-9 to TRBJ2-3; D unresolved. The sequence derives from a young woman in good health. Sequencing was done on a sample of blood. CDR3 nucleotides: TGTGCCAGCATGACCCTTTCGTCAGATACGCAGTATTTT. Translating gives CASMTLSSDTQYF.